The rows below give T cell receptor beta chains drawn from one sample of a study of early T cells in non-severe SARS-CoV-2 infection. TCRdb recomputed calls from the 5' RACE reads with MiXCR, one row per CDR3 protein. The sample lists around 66,000 distinct CDR3 sequences, approximately 6.1% seen once, with roughly 3.5% in the top ten. The input for sequencing was whole blood, taken at baseline. The source of these receptors is an adult who was a healthcare worker with PCR-confirmed SARS-CoV-2 infection or an uninfected control (not recorded which). CDR3s include the opening cysteine and the closing phenylalanine or tryptophan. A D gene is named only where the DNA matches it firmly. Clone size, where shown, is once, few, many, or a class for clones that have expanded.

j_gene: TRBJ2-3; d_gene: NA; v_gene: TRBV7-3; abundance: NA; CDR3aa: CASSSDAVGDTQYF; CDR3nt: TGTGCCAGCAGCTCCGACGCCGTGGGAGATACGCAGTATTTT
j_gene: TRBJ2-5; d_gene: TRBD2; v_gene: TRBV24-1; abundance: many; CDR3aa: CATRASGGRGETQYF; CDR3nt: TGTGCCACCAGGGCTAGCGGGGGCCGAGGGGAGACCCAGTACTTC
j_gene: TRBJ2-7; d_gene: NA; v_gene: TRBV6-1; abundance: few; CDR3aa: CASSVETTYEQYF; CDR3nt: TGTGCCAGCAGTGTCGAGACAACCTACGAGCAGTACTTC
j_gene: TRBJ1-1; d_gene: TRBD1; v_gene: TRBV10-3; abundance: NA; CDR3aa: CAISPGQLNTEAFF; CDR3nt: TGTGCCATCAGTCCGGGACAGTTAAACACTGAAGCTTTCTTT
j_gene: TRBJ2-2; d_gene: NA; v_gene: TRBV29-1; abundance: NA; CDR3aa: CSAVAGITNTGELFF; CDR3nt: TGCAGCGCCGTGGCGGGTATAACGAACACCGGGGAGCTGTTTTTT
j_gene: TRBJ2-2; d_gene: NA; v_gene: TRBV19; abundance: few; CDR3aa: CASRPRSAQTPGELFF; CDR3nt: TGTGCCAGTCGACCTCGTAGCGCTCAAACACCCGGGGAGCTGTTTTTT
j_gene: TRBJ2-7; d_gene: NA; v_gene: TRBV28; abundance: many; CDR3aa: CASSLISYEQYF; CDR3nt: TGTGCCAGCAGTTTAATATCTTACGAGCAGTACTTC
j_gene: TRBJ1-1; d_gene: NA; v_gene: TRBV6-2/TRBV6-3; abundance: NA; CDR3aa: CASSPGAEAFF; CDR3nt: TGTGCCAGCAGCCCGGGGGCTGAAGCTTTCTTT
j_gene: TRBJ2-3; d_gene: TRBD2; v_gene: TRBV9; abundance: many; CDR3aa: CASSVGSGSGKDTQYF; CDR3nt: TGTGCCAGCAGCGTAGGAAGCGGGAGTGGAAAAGATACGCAGTATTTT
j_gene: TRBJ2-5; d_gene: NA; v_gene: TRBV7-3; abundance: many; CDR3aa: CASSLSYQETQYF; CDR3nt: TGTGCCAGCAGCTTGTCGTACCAAGAGACCCAGTACTTC
j_gene: TRBJ2-2; d_gene: TRBD1; v_gene: TRBV2; abundance: many; CDR3aa: CASSERTGVNTGELFF; CDR3nt: TGTGCCAGCAGTGAGAGGACAGGGGTGAACACCGGGGAGCTGTTTTTT
j_gene: TRBJ2-2; d_gene: NA; v_gene: TRBV7-8; abundance: few; CDR3aa: CASSPVGYTGELFF; CDR3nt: TGTGCCAGCAGCCCCGTTGGGTATACCGGGGAGCTGTTTTTT
j_gene: TRBJ2-7; d_gene: NA; v_gene: TRBV6-5; abundance: many; CDR3aa: CASSYSRDNEQYF; CDR3nt: TGTGCCAGCAGTTACTCACGGGACAACGAGCAGTACTTC
j_gene: TRBJ2-1; d_gene: NA; v_gene: TRBV20-1; abundance: NA; CDR3aa: CSARAGTFYNEQFF; CDR3nt: TGCAGTGCTAGAGCCGGGACCTTCTACAATGAGCAGTTCTTC
j_gene: TRBJ2-3; d_gene: NA; v_gene: TRBV20-1; abundance: many; CDR3aa: CSAREGFTSTDTQYF; CDR3nt: TGCAGTGCTAGAGAGGGTTTCACTAGCACAGATACGCAGTATTTT
j_gene: TRBJ1-1; d_gene: NA; v_gene: TRBV3-1; abundance: NA; CDR3aa: CASSSGAQNAEAFF; CDR3nt: TGTGCCAGCAGTTCCGGGGCTCAGAACGCTGAAGCTTTCTTT
j_gene: TRBJ2-2; d_gene: TRBD2; v_gene: TRBV11-1; abundance: many; CDR3aa: CASSRGLAGQRTGELFF; CDR3nt: TGTGCCAGCAGCCGAGGACTAGCGGGACAGAGGACCGGGGAGCTGTTTTTT
j_gene: TRBJ2-3; d_gene: NA; v_gene: TRBV12-3/TRBV12-4; abundance: many; CDR3aa: CASSLGQGRTDTQYF; CDR3nt: TGTGCCAGCAGTTTAGGGCAGGGCCGAACAGATACGCAGTATTTT
j_gene: TRBJ2-1; d_gene: TRBD1; v_gene: TRBV20-1; abundance: few; CDR3aa: CSARGQDRGLDEQFF; CDR3nt: TGCAGTGCTAGAGGTCAGGACAGGGGGTTAGACGAGCAGTTCTTC
j_gene: TRBJ2-1; d_gene: TRBD2; v_gene: TRBV27; abundance: NA; CDR3aa: CASSLSKASGAYNEQFF; CDR3nt: TGTGCCAGCAGTTTATCGAAGGCTAGCGGAGCCTACAATGAGCAGTTCTTC
j_gene: TRBJ1-1; d_gene: NA; v_gene: TRBV5-1; abundance: NA; CDR3aa: CASIGNTEAFF; CDR3nt: TGCGCCAGCATAGGGAACACTGAAGCTTTCTTT
j_gene: TRBJ2-7; d_gene: NA; v_gene: TRBV12-3/TRBV12-4; abundance: many; CDR3aa: CASRFGPGVSYEQYF; CDR3nt: TGTGCCAGCAGGTTCGGGCCAGGTGTTTCCTACGAGCAGTACTTC
j_gene: TRBJ2-7; d_gene: TRBD2; v_gene: TRBV24-1; abundance: many; CDR3aa: CATSDRTSASYEQYF; CDR3nt: TGTGCCACCAGTGACCGGACTAGCGCAAGCTACGAGCAGTACTTC
j_gene: TRBJ2-7; d_gene: NA; v_gene: TRBV20-1; abundance: NA; CDR3aa: CSARNPVGFNPYEQYF; CDR3nt: TGCAGTGCTAGAAACCCGGTGGGGTTTAATCCCTACGAGCAGTACTTC
j_gene: TRBJ2-2; d_gene: TRBD1; v_gene: TRBV5-1; abundance: NA; CDR3aa: CASSLGQGVDTGELFF; CDR3nt: TGCGCCAGCAGCTTGGGACAGGGCGTTGACACCGGGGAGCTGTTTTTT
j_gene: TRBJ2-1; d_gene: NA; v_gene: TRBV7-9; abundance: NA; CDR3aa: CASSRQEGVRSYNEQFF; CDR3nt: TGTGCCAGCAGCCGCCAGGAGGGGGTAAGGTCCTACAATGAGCAGTTCTTC
j_gene: TRBJ2-5; d_gene: TRBD2; v_gene: TRBV4-1; abundance: few; CDR3aa: CASSQVGLAGGKETQYF; CDR3nt: TGCGCCAGCAGCCAAGTCGGACTAGCGGGAGGGAAAGAGACCCAGTACTTC
j_gene: TRBJ2-7; d_gene: TRBD2; v_gene: TRBV27; abundance: few; CDR3aa: CASRGTSGSIYEQYF; CDR3nt: TGTGCCAGCAGGGGTACTAGCGGGAGTATCTACGAGCAGTACTTC
j_gene: TRBJ1-1; d_gene: NA; v_gene: TRBV7-9; abundance: few; CDR3aa: CASSSRGGEHTEAFF; CDR3nt: TGTGCCAGCAGCTCACGAGGAGGGGAGCACACTGAAGCTTTCTTT
j_gene: TRBJ2-7; d_gene: NA; v_gene: TRBV5-1; abundance: many; CDR3aa: CASSLVGRGSYEQYF; CDR3nt: TGCGCCAGCAGCTTGGTAGGCAGGGGATCCTACGAGCAGTACTTC
j_gene: TRBJ2-1; d_gene: NA; v_gene: TRBV24-1; abundance: NA; CDR3aa: CATSDLEESSYNEQFF; CDR3nt: TGTGCCACCAGTGATTTGGAGGAAAGCTCCTACAATGAGCAGTTCTTC
j_gene: TRBJ2-3; d_gene: NA; v_gene: TRBV11-2; abundance: many; CDR3aa: CASSPRLGAGQEGNTQYF; CDR3nt: TGTGCCAGCAGCCCGAGGCTGGGGGCAGGGCAAGAAGGGAATACGCAGTATTTT
j_gene: TRBJ1-5; d_gene: NA; v_gene: TRBV7-9; abundance: many; CDR3aa: CASSLQGSNQPQHF; CDR3nt: TGTGCCAGCAGTTTGCAGGGAAGCAATCAGCCCCAGCATTTT
j_gene: TRBJ2-6; d_gene: NA; v_gene: TRBV18; abundance: many; CDR3aa: CASSPPGRAYGSGANVLTF; CDR3nt: TGTGCCAGCTCACCGCCCGGACGGGCTTATGGCTCTGGGGCCAACGTCCTGACTTTC
j_gene: TRBJ2-7; d_gene: NA; v_gene: TRBV28; abundance: many; CDR3aa: CASTKGGLSYEQYF; CDR3nt: TGTGCCAGCACCAAGGGGGGACTTTCCTACGAGCAGTACTTC